One sample yielded the 17 T cell receptor beta chains listed below, sequenced in a study of blood T cell repertoires in COVID-19. Method: immunoSEQ multiplex PCR; TCRdb's copy keeps in-frame clones and lacks some. The repertoire holds approximately 250,000 clones, 80% to 95% seen once, with about 3% in the top ten. Sequenced sample: PBMCs or T cells enriched from blood (not recorded which). The receptors were sampled from a man in his forties or fifties who had been exposed to COVID-19.

The V gene is TRBV28, the J gene TRBJ1-1, with TRBD1 matching 7 bases. Germline V gene sequence: CDR1 MDHEN, CDR2 SYDVKM. The CDR3 length is 13 residues. V dropped 8 bases and J dropped 5; count of bases not matched to a gene: 8. CDR3 protein: CASQDRAGTEAFF. CDR3 sequence (DNA): TGTGCCAGCCAAGACAGGGCTGGTACTGAAGCTTTCTTT. Full variable domain (remainder filled in from reference TRBV28 and TRBJ1-1): DVKVTQSSRYLVKRTGEKVFLECVQDMDHENMFWYRQDPGLGLRLIYFSYDVKMKEKGDIPEGYSVSREKKERFSLILESASTNQTSMYLCASQDRAGTEAFFGQGTRLTVV.

The CDR3 DNA sequence: TGTGCCACCAGCAGAGATCAAACAGAAAGCTCCTACAATGAGCAGTTCTTC. Encoded protein: CATSRDQTESSYNEQFF. J is TRBJ2-1 and V is TRBV15; D remains unclear. This CDR3 contains 17 residues. Germline V gives CDR1 LNHNV, CDR2 YYDKDF (reference sequence). Trimming took 0 bases from V and 0 from J, leaving 12 bases between them.

The chain carries TRBV19 and TRBJ1-2; no clear D. Deletions cut 2 bases from V and 3 bases from J, with 7 bases between. CDR3 size: 13 residues. The germline V gene has CDR1 LNHDA and CDR2 SQIVND (reference sequence). The CDR3 loop reads CASSIYADYGYTF. The CDR3 DNA sequence: TGTGCCAGTAGTATATACGCGGACTATGGCTACACCTTC. Full variable domain (remainder filled in from reference TRBV19 and TRBJ1-2): DGGITQSPKYLFRKEGQNVTLSCEQNLNHDAMYWYRQDPGQGLRLIYYSQIVNDFQKGDIAEGYSVSREKKESFPLTVTSAQKNPTAFYLCASSIYADYGYTFGSGTRLTVV.

This clone was observed a handful of times. The chain links TRBV9 to TRBJ1-2; TRBD1 might be the D (5 bases). The CDR3 covers 13 residues. V gave up 6 bases and J gave up 8 bases, with 17 bases separating them. Germline assignment: CDR1 SGDLS and CDR2 YYNGEE. CDR3 bases: TGTGCCAGCACCTCTGGAGGGGTAGAGGGCTACACCTTC. Its protein product is CASTSGGVEGYTF.

The chain joins TRBV7-3 to TRBJ2-2; perhaps TRBD1 as D (6 bases). The V end was cut by 4 bases, the J end by 6 bases, with 9 bases between. CDR3 length equals 13 residues. In germline, CDR1 is SGHTA, CDR2 FQGTGA. The CDR3 region has the DNA TGTGCCAGCAGCTACAGGGTACCCGGGGAGCTGTTTTTT. This gives the protein CASSYRVPGELFF.

The V call is TRBV10-3, the J call TRBJ2-5; D gene ambiguous. The CDR3 extends over 14 amino acids. The V end was cut by 6 bases, the J end by 1 base, with 12 bases between. In germline, CDR1 is ENHRY, CDR2 SYGVKD. CDR3 nucleotide sequence: TGTGCCATCAGCGACGTGGGCTTCCAAGAGACCCAGTACTTC. This codes for CAISDVGFQETQYF.

The chain is built from TRBV30 and TRBJ1-1; D may be TRBD1 (5 bases). The germline gives CDR1 GTSNPN, CDR2 SVGIG (reference sequence). The CDR3 has 14 residues. The V end was cut by 3 bases, the J end by 0 bases, with 11 bases between. CDR3 sequence reads: CAWRGQTVNTEAFF. In DNA form, the CDR3 reads TGTGCCTGGAGAGGCCAGACAGTGAACACTGAAGCTTTCTTT. Drawing the rest from reference TRBV30 and TRBJ1-1, the complete variable domain is SQTIHQWPATLVQPVGSPLSLECTVEGTSNPNLYWYRQAAGRGLQLLFYSVGIGQISSEVPQNLSASRPQDRQFILSSKKLLLSDSGFYLCAWRGQTVNTEAFFGQGTRLTVV.

On this clone: The same CDR3 also results from other DNA sequences found in this sample. The chain uses TRBV7-3 and TRBJ1-2; TRBD1 might be the D (5 bases). The CDR3 consists of 13 residues. Trimming removed 5 bases from V and 2 bases from J, with 9 bases in between. Per the germline V gene, CDR1 is SGHTA and CDR2 is FQGTGA. CDR3 nucleotide sequence: TGTGCCAGCAGCCCCGACAGAAACTATGGCTACACCTTC. Protein sequence: CASSPDRNYGYTF.

This clone was observed once. In DNA, the CDR3 is TGTGCCAGCAGCGGAGGGGAAAAACTGTTTTTT. Its protein is CASSGGEKLFF. V gene TRBV9 combines with J gene TRBJ1-4; no firm D call. The CDR3 has 11 amino acids. The germline gives CDR1 SGDLS, CDR2 YYNGEE. Trimming shortened V by 3 bases and J by 8 bases, and 5 bases separated the two germline ends.

The rearrangement joins TRBV5-5 to TRBJ2-7, with 7 bases that match TRBD2. The CDR3 runs to 12 residues. The germline V gene has CDR1 SGHKS and CDR2 YYEKEE (reference sequence). The junction had 5 bases not matched to a gene; V was cut back by 4 bases and J by 7 bases. CDR3 region: CASSPGGYEQYF. CDR3 DNA sequence: TGTGCCAGCAGCCCCGGGGGGTATGAGCAGTACTTC.

J is TRBJ2-3 and V is TRBV7-9; 8 nucleotides align to TRBD2. The trim removed 1 base at V and 2 bases at J, leaving 5 bases unmatched. This CDR3 spans 16 amino acids. Germline loops: CDR1 SEHNR, CDR2 FQNEAQ (reference sequence). The CDR3 nucleotides read TGTGCCAGCAGCTTAGTACTAGCGGACTTCACAGATACGCAGTATTTT. Amino acid sequence: CASSLVLADFTDTQYF.

This clone was observed a few times. This sequence joins TRBV7-9 and TRBJ1-5, with TRBD1 matching over 7 bases. The CDR3 extends over 15 amino acids. With V trimmed by 4 bases and J by 7 bases, 10 bases remained unmatched. Germline values: CDR1 SEHNR, CDR2 FQNEAQ (reference sequence). The CDR3 loop is CASSSQGVLEQPQHF. The CDR3 bases are TGTGCCAGCAGCTCCCAGGGGGTCTTAGAACAGCCCCAGCATTTT.

The chain recombines TRBV24-1 with TRBJ2-7; D not resolved. This CDR3 is built from 14 residues. Trimming pared 4 bases from V and 1 base from J, leaving 10 bases between. The V gene's germline CDR1 is KGHDR and CDR2 SFDVKD. DNA of the CDR3: TGTGCCACCAGTGACCCAGACATTTCCTACGAGCAGTACTTC. Protein sequence: CATSDPDISYEQYF.

The chain is built from TRBV27 and TRBJ2-5; 9 bases fit TRBD2. CDR3 size: 15 residues. From germline, CDR1 is MNHEY and CDR2 SMNVEV (reference sequence). V lost 3 bases and J lost 5; bases outside the gene matches: 7. This chain's CDR3 is CASSFSAGGGETQYF. In DNA, the CDR3 is TGTGCCAGCAGTTTTTCGGCGGGAGGGGGGGAGACCCAGTACTTC.

The rearrangement joins TRBV12-3 or TRBV12-4 to TRBJ2-1; tentative D call: TRBD1 (5 bases). The CDR3 runs 11 residues. The V and J ends lost 10 bases and 10 bases respectively, with 14 bases between them. CDR3 DNA sequence: TGTGCCACCCTTTTGGGGCTAGAGCAGTTCTTC. Protein sequence: CATLLGLEQFF.

The chain carries TRBV7-8 and TRBJ2-7; 13 bases map to TRBD2. Germline V gives CDR1 SGHVS, CDR2 FQNEAQ. The CDR3 totals 24 residues. V lost 5 bases, J lost 0 bases, and 28 bases stayed unmatched. For the CDR3, the DNA is TGTGCCAGCAGCCGTTGTTCCCGTAGGGGCGGACTAGCGGGAGATTCGACCGACTCCTACGAGCAGTACTTC. Residues: CASSRCSRRGGLAGDSTDSYEQYF.

This clone was counted once. The J gene is TRBJ2-2, the V gene TRBV27, with 9 bases lining up with TRBD2. CDR1 MNHEY and CDR2 SMNVEV come from the germline V gene (reference sequence). This CDR3 region has 15 residues. With 5 bases clipped from V and 3 bases from J, the junction kept 4 bases outside the gene matches. The CDR3 protein is CASSQGLAYTGELFF. The CDR3 DNA reads TGTGCCAGCAGTCAGGGACTAGCTTACACCGGGGAGCTGTTTTTT.